Following are 32 T cell receptor beta chains from one sample sequenced in a study of blood T cell repertoires in COVID-19. Profiling relied on immunoSEQ multiplex PCR, and the TCRdb table lists in-frame clones only, not all of them. The sample records 220,000 or so clones, about 82% being singletons. The sequencing sample was made of PBMCs or T cells enriched from blood (not recorded which). All receptors derive from a woman between 45 and 60 years old who had recovered from COVID-19.

This clone was counted once. The rearrangement uses TRBV30 and TRBJ2-7; weak D call: TRBD2 (6 bases). V dropped 3 bases and J dropped 4 bases, with 10 bases sitting between them. The CDR3 consists of 12 residues. Per the germline V gene, CDR1 is GTSNPN and CDR2 is SVGIG (reference sequence). The CDR3: CAWSASAYEQYF. The CDR3 DNA is TGTGCCTGGAGCGCTAGCGCGTACGAGCAGTACTTC.

The chain employs TRBV21-1 and TRBJ2-4; no check of the table's D call, TRBD1, against the DNA was made. TRBV21-1 has pseudogene status. The CDR3 contains 18 residues. The CDR3 nucleotides are TGTGCCAGCAGCACTCGCTCGACAGGGGGCCCCCCCAAAAACATTCAGTACTTC. Translating it yields CASSTRSTGGPPKNIQYF.

V and J are TRBV29-1 and TRBJ1-2; 7 bases are a match to TRBD1. Trimming cost V 7 bases and J 4 bases; bases outside gene matches: 3. This CDR3 is built from 11 residues. Germline-derived CDR1 and CDR2 are SQVTM and ANQGSEA. The CDR3: CSAGTVYGYTF. The CDR3 coding sequence is TGCAGCGCAGGGACAGTCTATGGCTACACCTTC.

The V call is TRBV24-1, the J call TRBJ1-3; 8 bases agree with TRBD1. V was pared by 10 bases and J by 7 bases, with 5 bases of the junction left unmatched. CDR3 length: 12 amino acids. Germline assignment: CDR1 KGHDR and CDR2 SFDVKD. CDR3 DNA: TGTGCCACTCAGGGGGCAGGTAACACCATATATTTT. This translates into CATQGAGNTIYF.

V and J are TRBV7-3 and TRBJ2-2; the D gene is possibly TRBD2 (6 bases). Between the trimmed V and J ends, which lost 7 bases and 7 bases, there was a span of 13 bases. The CDR3 runs 13 residues. The germline CDR1 and CDR2 sequences are SGHTA and FQGTGA. DNA for the CDR3: TGTGCCAGCACCCTTGGCGGGGTCGGGGAGCTGTTTTTT. This gives the protein CASTLGGVGELFF.

The genes are TRBV6-5 and TRBJ2-7, with 7 nucleotides matching TRBD1. The germline V gene encodes CDR1 MNHEY and CDR2 SVGAGI. J gave up 4 bases and V 0 bases, and 9 bases lay outside the gene matches. CDR3 size: 16 residues. CDR3: CASSYSRDSITYEQYF. The CDR3 region has the DNA TGTGCCAGCAGTTACTCCCGGGACAGTATTACTTACGAGCAGTACTTC.

J is TRBJ1-2 and V is TRBV4-3, with D tentatively TRBD1 (5 bases). This CDR3 has 15 amino acids. Germline CDR1 and CDR2: LGHNA and YSLEER. The V end was cut by 0 bases, the J end by 5 bases, with 13 bases between. CDR3 amino acids: CASSQELGARYGYTF. For the CDR3, the DNA is TGCGCCAGCAGCCAAGAGTTAGGGGCTAGGTATGGCTACACCTTC.

This clone has just a few counts. This rearrangement joins TRBV29-1 to TRBJ1-1; 8 nucleotides line up with TRBD1. The germline V gene has CDR1 SQVTM and CDR2 ANQGSEA. The CDR3 covers 13 residues. V shed 7 bases, J shed 0 bases, and the junction held 4 bases outside the gene matches. As DNA, the CDR3 is TGCAGCGCGACAGGGGAATTGAACACTGAAGCTTTCTTT. As protein: CSATGELNTEAFF.

V usage is TRBV2 and J usage is TRBJ1-6; D not resolved. This CDR3 comprises 15 residues. Germline assignment: CDR1 SNHLY and CDR2 FYNNEI. Trimming left V 7 bases short and J 4 bases short, with 14 bases between. In DNA, the CDR3 is TGTGCCAGCAATAGACGGGAAGGTTATAATTCACCCCTCCACTTT. It encodes CASNRREGYNSPLHF.

J is TRBJ1-2 and V is TRBV7-8; TRBD1 matches at 8 bases. V lost 4 bases and J lost 8; bases outside the gene matches: 6. Germline-derived CDR1 and CDR2 are SGHVS and FQNEAQ. The CDR3 spans 13 residues. DNA for the CDR3: TGTGCCAGCAGCTCAGACAGGGGCGGCGGCTACACCTTC. It codes for CASSSDRGGGYTF.

V gene TRBV29-1 combines with J gene TRBJ2-7, with 9 bases identical to TRBD2. V gave up 7 bases and J gave up 2 bases; unmatched junction bases: 9. The CDR3 consists of 14 residues. CDR1 SQVTM and CDR2 ANQGSEA come from the germline V gene. The chain's CDR3 is CSARGGGAPYEQYF. The DNA of the CDR3 is TGCAGCGCGCGGGGCGGGGGGGCCCCCTACGAGCAGTACTTC.

This sequence joins TRBV5-1 and TRBJ2-1; 13 bases align to TRBD2. The germline gives CDR1 SGHRS, CDR2 YFSETQ. The CDR3 extends over 16 amino acids. V dropped 1 base and J dropped 8; count of bases not matched to a gene: 6. CDR3 amino acids: CASSLPGLAGMDEQFF. The CDR3 DNA is TGCGCCAGCAGCTTGCCGGGACTAGCGGGAATGGATGAGCAGTTCTTC.

V gene TRBV14 combines with J gene TRBJ2-5, with 9 bases fitting TRBD1. V shed 4 bases and J 3 bases; nucleotides not matched to a gene: 6. This CDR3 has 15 amino acids. Per germline, CDR1 SGHDN and CDR2 FVKESK. CDR3 in DNA: TGTGCCAGCAGCCCCGGCCGACAGGGGGAAGAGACCCAGTACTTC. It translates to CASSPGRQGEETQYF.

A remark on this clone: Other DNA sequences of this sample code for an identical CDR3. The chain's CDR3 is CASSYRDRNSPLHF. CDR3 DNA: TGTGCCAGCAGTTACCGGGACAGGAATTCACCCCTCCACTTT. The chain employs TRBV6-5 and TRBJ1-6, with 8 nucleotides matching TRBD1. Trimming at V came to 2 bases and at J to 7 bases, leaving 1 base not matched to a gene. The CDR3 is 14 residues long. In germline, CDR1 is MNHEY, CDR2 SVGAGI.

A note on this clone: The junction departs from germline at one end; a sequencing error may be responsible. The gene calls are TRBV27 and TRBJ2-7, with D perhaps TRBD2 (5 bases). The length of the CDR3 is 11 residues. The germline gives CDR1 MNHEY, CDR2 SMNVEV (reference sequence). The CDR3 is CASSSGIFVNF. CDR3 DNA: TGTGCCAGCAGTTCGGGAATCTTCGTAAATTTC.

Comment on this clone: Compared with germline, one end of the junction differs, possibly owing to a read error. The chain links TRBV9 to TRBJ1-5; the D is unclear. Germline loops: CDR1 SGDLS, CDR2 YYNGEE. CDR3 length equals 13 residues. The CDR3 reads CASSVDSYQPQHF. The DNA of the CDR3 is TGTGCCAGCAGCGTAGATAGCTATCAGCCCCAGCATTTT.

The chain joins TRBV7-2 to TRBJ1-1; possibly TRBD1 for D (5 bases). V lost 0 bases, J lost 5 bases, and 13 bases lay in between. The CDR3 loop spans 15 amino acids. CDR1 SGHTA and CDR2 FQGNSA come from the germline V gene. The CDR3 sequence is CASSLALQGGTEAFF. CDR3 sequence (DNA): TGTGCCAGCAGCTTAGCGCTCCAGGGTGGGACTGAAGCTTTCTTT.

The chain combines TRBV7-9 with TRBJ1-2, with a weak D call TRBD1 (5 bases). The V end was cut by 5 bases, the J end by 2 bases, with 15 bases between. CDR1 SEHNR and CDR2 FQNEAQ come from the germline V gene (reference sequence). CDR3 length: 15 amino acids. CDR3 amino acids: CASSRFIGENYGYTF. DNA of the CDR3: TGTGCCAGCAGCCGCTTTATAGGGGAAAACTATGGCTACACCTTC.

A few counts support this clone. The V call is TRBV7-8, the J call TRBJ2-7; TRBD2 aligns across 9 bases. The V gene's germline CDR1 is SGHVS and CDR2 FQNEAQ. The CDR3 totals 15 residues. V gave up 1 base and J gave up 3 bases; unmatched junction bases: 4. The CDR3: CASSLEVREGYEQYF. Here the CDR3 DNA reads TGTGCCAGCAGCTTAGAGGTGCGGGAGGGCTACGAGCAGTACTTC.

This sequence joins TRBV19 and TRBJ1-3; D gene uncertain. V shed 1 base and J shed 4 bases, with 11 bases lying between them. CDR3 length: 15 residues. Germline-derived CDR1 and CDR2 are LNHDA and SQIVND (reference sequence). CDR3 nucleotide sequence: TGTGCCAGTAGTATAGTCGGCGGAACGGGAAACACCATATATTTT. This translates into CASSIVGGTGNTIYF.

This chain links TRBV9 with TRBJ2-7; 16 bases align to TRBD2. This CDR3 comprises 16 residues. Per the germline V gene, CDR1 is SGDLS and CDR2 is YYNGEE. Trimming removed 4 bases from V and 2 bases from J; junction bases left unmatched: 3. The chain's CDR3 is CASSLGLAGGAYEQYF. CDR3 sequence (DNA): TGTGCCAGCAGCTTGGGACTAGCGGGAGGGGCCTACGAGCAGTACTTC.

The chain employs TRBV4-2 and TRBJ2-7; tentative D call: TRBD2 (5 bases). Trimming shortened V by 0 bases and J by 0 bases, and 12 bases separated the two germline ends. This CDR3 is built from 16 residues. CDR1 and CDR2 (germline): LGHNA, YNFKEQ. CDR3 sequence reads: CASSQDLGLSSYEQYF. In nucleotides, the CDR3 is TGTGCCAGCAGCCAAGATCTTGGACTTAGCTCCTACGAGCAGTACTTC.

The CDR3 DNA is TGTGCCAGCAGCTTGGGGGAATACAGGGCGAGGGGCACTGAAGCTTTCTTT. Residues: CASSLGEYRARGTEAFF. The rearrangement uses TRBV11-3 and TRBJ1-1, with D possibly matching TRBD1 (6 bases). Germline V gives CDR1 SGHNT, CDR2 YENEEA. This CDR3 is 17 amino acids long. Deletions cut 3 bases from V and 4 bases from J, with 21 bases between. Full variable domain (remainder filled in from reference TRBV11-3 and TRBJ1-1): EAGVVQSPRYKIIEKKQPVAFWCNPISGHNTLYWYLQNLGQGPELLIRYENEEAVDDSQLPKDRFSAERLKGVDSTLKIQPAELGDSAVYLCASSLGEYRARGTEAFFGQGTRLTVV.

This clone is a singleton in its sample. J is TRBJ1-2 and V is TRBV5-1; 7 bases are shared with TRBD1. Germline V CDR1 and CDR2: SGHRS, YFSETQ. The CDR3 contains 15 residues. V lost 1 base to trimming and J lost 4 bases; unmatched junction nucleotides: 7. CDR3 protein: CASSLIGTEIYGYTF. The CDR3 bases are TGCGCCAGCAGCTTGATCGGGACAGAGATCTATGGCTACACCTTC.

V gene TRBV7-2 combines with J gene TRBJ1-6, with D unresolved. CDR3 length: 13 amino acids. Germline values: CDR1 SGHTA, CDR2 FQGNSA. The V gene lost 4 bases and the J gene lost 14 bases, with 15 bases spanning the gap. Written as DNA, the CDR3 is TGTGCCAGCAGCTCCCCCCCGAAGTTAGCCCTCCACTTT. It yields the protein CASSSPPKLALHF. Filled out from reference TRBV7-2 and TRBJ1-6, the complete variable domain reads GAGVSQSPSNKVTEKGKDVELRCDPISGHTALYWYRQSLGQGLEFLIYFQGNSAPDKSGLPSDRFSAERTGGSVSTLTIQRTQQEDSAVYLCASSSPPKLALHFGNGTRLTVT.

The gene calls are TRBV27 and TRBJ1-6; 7 positions agree with TRBD1. Germline V gene lookup returns CDR1 MNHEY and CDR2 SMNVEV (reference sequence). V was clipped by 5 bases and J by 7 bases; unmatched bases: 5. The CDR3 has 14 amino acids. DNA of the CDR3: TGTGCCAGCAGTCGGGACAGAAGCAATTCACCCCTCCACTTT. It encodes CASSRDRSNSPLHF.

V is TRBV7-2 and J is TRBJ2-3; 7 positions agree with TRBD1. CDR3 length: 13 amino acids. V shed 0 bases and J 6 bases; nucleotides not matched to a gene: 0. Germline lookup yields CDR1 SGHTA and CDR2 FQGNSA. Written as DNA, the CDR3 is TGTGCCAGCAGCTTAGCGACAGGGGATACGCAGTATTTT. Encoded protein: CASSLATGDTQYF. Filled out from reference TRBV7-2 and TRBJ2-3, the complete variable domain reads GAGVSQSPSNKVTEKGKDVELRCDPISGHTALYWYRQSLGQGLEFLIYFQGNSAPDKSGLPSDRFSAERTGGSVSTLTIQRTQQEDSAVYLCASSLATGDTQYFGPGTRLTVL.

This chain uses TRBV9 with TRBJ1-2; 7 bases are a match to TRBD1. The junction had 3 bases not matched to a gene; V was cut back by 0 bases and J by 4 bases. This CDR3 contains 14 residues. In germline, CDR1 is SGDLS, CDR2 YYNGEE. For the CDR3, the DNA is TGTGCCAGCAGCGTAGCCCCAGGGGGCTATGGCTACACCTTC. It translates to CASSVAPGGYGYTF. Full variable domain (remainder filled in from reference TRBV9 and TRBJ1-2): DSGVTQTPKHLITATGQRVTLRCSPRSGDLSVYWYQQSLDQGLQFLIQYYNGEERAKGNILERFSAQQFPDLHSELNLSSLELGDSALYFCASSVAPGGYGYTFGSGTRLTVV.

The rearrangement links TRBV28 to TRBJ2-7, with D maybe TRBD1 (5 bases). V lost 3 bases and J 3 bases, leaving 18 bases between the germline ends. Germline V CDR1 and CDR2: MDHEN, SYDVKM. This CDR3 has 16 amino acids. Here the CDR3 reads CASSLGYGASLYEQYF. In DNA, the CDR3 is TGTGCCAGCAGTTTGGGGTATGGGGCGAGCCTCTACGAGCAGTACTTC.

This sequence joins TRBV27 and TRBJ1-6; 10 positions agree with TRBD1. CDR3 length: 14 residues. The germline CDR1 and CDR2 sequences are MNHEY and SMNVEV (reference sequence). V lost 6 bases and J lost 7; bases outside the gene matches: 3. CDR3 nucleotide sequence: TGTGCCAGCAGGAGACAGGGGGCGAATTCACCCCTCCACTTT. Protein product: CASRRQGANSPLHF.

The rearrangement uses TRBV28 and TRBJ1-3; D not resolved. From germline, CDR1 is MDHEN and CDR2 SYDVKM. CDR3 length: 15 amino acids. V was trimmed by 1 base and J by 1 base, leaving 8 bases between them. The CDR3 loop reads CASSLLDLSGNTIYF. CDR3 in DNA: TGTGCCAGCAGTTTATTAGATCTTTCTGGAAACACCATATATTTT.

For this clone: Distinct nucleotide sequences in the sample also encode this CDR3. The chain carries TRBV14 and TRBJ2-7, with 8 bases lining up with TRBD1. The germline gives CDR1 SGHDN, CDR2 FVKESK. V lost 1 base to trimming and J lost 3 bases; unmatched junction nucleotides: 8. The CDR3 consists of 16 residues. CDR3: CASSQGTGIPYYEQYF. The DNA of the CDR3 is TGTGCCAGCAGCCAAGGGACAGGGATTCCATACTACGAGCAGTACTTC.